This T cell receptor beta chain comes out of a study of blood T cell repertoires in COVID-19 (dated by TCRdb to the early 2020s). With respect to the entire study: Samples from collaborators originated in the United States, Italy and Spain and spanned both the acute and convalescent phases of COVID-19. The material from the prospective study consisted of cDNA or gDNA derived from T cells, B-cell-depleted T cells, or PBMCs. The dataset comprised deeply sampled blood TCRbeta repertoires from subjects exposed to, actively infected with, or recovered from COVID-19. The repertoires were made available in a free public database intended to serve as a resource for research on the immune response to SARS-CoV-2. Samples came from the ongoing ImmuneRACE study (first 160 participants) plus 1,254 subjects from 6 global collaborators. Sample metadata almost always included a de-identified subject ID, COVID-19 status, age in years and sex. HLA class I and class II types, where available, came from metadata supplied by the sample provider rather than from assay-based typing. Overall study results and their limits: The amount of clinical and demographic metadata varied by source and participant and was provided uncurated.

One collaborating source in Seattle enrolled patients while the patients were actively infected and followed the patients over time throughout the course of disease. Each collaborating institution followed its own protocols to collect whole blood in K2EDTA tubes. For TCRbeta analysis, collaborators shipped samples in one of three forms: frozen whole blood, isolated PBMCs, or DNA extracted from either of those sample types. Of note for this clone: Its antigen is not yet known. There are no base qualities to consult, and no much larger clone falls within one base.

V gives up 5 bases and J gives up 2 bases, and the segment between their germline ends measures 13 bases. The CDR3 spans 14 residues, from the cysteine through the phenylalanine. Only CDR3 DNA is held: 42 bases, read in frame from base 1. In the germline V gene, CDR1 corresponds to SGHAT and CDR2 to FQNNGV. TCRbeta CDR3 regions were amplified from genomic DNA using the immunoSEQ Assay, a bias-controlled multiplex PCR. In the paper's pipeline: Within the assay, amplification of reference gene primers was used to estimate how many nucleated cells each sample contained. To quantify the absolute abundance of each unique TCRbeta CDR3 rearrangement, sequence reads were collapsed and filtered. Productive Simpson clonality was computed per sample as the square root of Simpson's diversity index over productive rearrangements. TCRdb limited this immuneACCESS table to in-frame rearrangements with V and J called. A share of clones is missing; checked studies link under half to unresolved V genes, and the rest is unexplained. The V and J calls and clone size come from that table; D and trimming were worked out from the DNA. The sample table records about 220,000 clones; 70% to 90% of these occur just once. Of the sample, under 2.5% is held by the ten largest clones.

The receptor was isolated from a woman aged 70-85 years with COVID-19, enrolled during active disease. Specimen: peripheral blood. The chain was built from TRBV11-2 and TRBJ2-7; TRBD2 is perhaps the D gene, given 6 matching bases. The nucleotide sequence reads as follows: TGTGCCAGCAGCCCTGGGACTGTTACCTACGAGCAGTACTTC. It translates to CASSPGTVTYEQYF.